A selection of T cell receptor beta chains follows, all from one sample in a study of blood T cell repertoires in COVID-19. Profiling relied on immunoSEQ multiplex PCR, and the TCRdb table lists in-frame clones only, not all of them. Among some 41,000 clones listed, roughly 90% were seen once. The sample comprised peripheral blood. The receptors come from a man in his sixties with active COVID-19. Each CDR3 is given with its conserved first and last residue. Each record gives: clone size, V gene, J gene, D gene, CDR3 protein, CDR3 DNA. A D gene is named only where the DNA matches it firmly. Only some rows state a clone size, as once, few, many or a class for expanded clones.

clone_size: once
v_call: TRBV7-2
j_call: TRBJ1-2
d_call: NA
cdr3_aa: CASSLGQSQYGYTF
cdr3_nt: TGTGCCAGCAGCTTAGGACAGTCGCAATATGGCTACACCTTC

clone_size: few
v_call: TRBV6-6
j_call: TRBJ1-5
d_call: NA
cdr3_aa: CASSYAEENQPQHF
cdr3_nt: TGTGCCAGCAGTTACGCGGAGGAGAATCAGCCCCAGCATTTT

clone_size: NA
v_call: TRBV6-5
j_call: TRBJ2-2
d_call: NA
cdr3_aa: CASSYLRLTGELFF
cdr3_nt: TGTGCCAGCAGTTACCTCAGACTCACCGGGGAGCTGTTTTTT

clone_size: few
v_call: TRBV6-6
j_call: TRBJ1-1
d_call: NA
cdr3_aa: CASRWGRTEAFF
cdr3_nt: TGTGCCAGCCGCTGGGGGCGGACTGAAGCTTTCTTT

clone_size: NA
v_call: TRBV6-2/TRBV6-3
j_call: TRBJ1-2
d_call: TRBD1
cdr3_aa: CASSYGTGGFYGYTF
cdr3_nt: TGTGCCAGCAGTTACGGGACAGGGGGCTTCTATGGCTACACCTTC

clone_size: NA
v_call: TRBV5-6
j_call: TRBJ2-3
d_call: TRBD2
cdr3_aa: CASSLLVAGGPRHTDTQYF
cdr3_nt: TGTGCCAGCAGCTTGCTAGTAGCGGGAGGGCCTCGCCACACAGATACGCAGTATTTT

clone_size: NA
v_call: TRBV9
j_call: TRBJ1-6
d_call: NA
cdr3_aa: CASSVTVNSPLHF
cdr3_nt: TGTGCCAGCAGCGTAACAGTGAATTCACCCCTCCACTTT

clone_size: few
v_call: TRBV11-2
j_call: TRBJ1-2
d_call: NA
cdr3_aa: CASSLVSGGGYGYTF
cdr3_nt: TGTGCCAGCAGCTTAGTGAGCGGGGGCGGCTATGGCTACACCTTC

clone_size: NA
v_call: TRBV11-2
j_call: TRBJ1-1
d_call: NA
cdr3_aa: CASTRLSTEAFF
cdr3_nt: TGTGCCAGCACCAGACTTAGTACTGAAGCTTTCTTT

clone_size: NA
v_call: TRBV5-1
j_call: TRBJ2-7
d_call: TRBD2
cdr3_aa: CASRSGTSGREQYF
cdr3_nt: TGCGCCAGCAGGTCCGGGACTAGCGGGAGGGAGCAGTACTTC

clone_size: once
v_call: TRBV12-3/TRBV12-4
j_call: TRBJ2-3
d_call: NA
cdr3_aa: CASSTGDTQYF
cdr3_nt: TGTGCCAGCAGCACAGGAGATACGCAGTATTTT

clone_size: NA
v_call: TRBV2
j_call: TRBJ1-6
d_call: NA
cdr3_aa: CASVLGAPSNSPLHF
cdr3_nt: TGTGCCAGTGTGTTGGGAGCTCCTTCTAATTCACCCCTCCACTTT

clone_size: NA
v_call: TRBV9
j_call: TRBJ2-4
d_call: NA
cdr3_aa: CASSVGLGAGQNIQYF
cdr3_nt: TGTGCCAGCAGCGTAGGGTTGGGGGCTGGTCAGAACATTCAGTACTTC

clone_size: NA
v_call: TRBV3-1/TRBV3-2
j_call: TRBJ1-1
d_call: TRBD1
cdr3_aa: CASSPEVQGELQFWNTEAFF
cdr3_nt: TGTGCCAGCAGCCCCGAGGTACAGGGGGAGTTACAGTTTTGGAACACTGAAGCTTTCTTT

clone_size: NA
v_call: TRBV19
j_call: TRBJ1-4
d_call: TRBD1
cdr3_aa: CASRPNRGGGEKLFF
cdr3_nt: TGTGCCAGTAGACCAAACAGGGGAGGCGGGGAAAAACTGTTTTTT

clone_size: NA
v_call: TRBV10-3
j_call: TRBJ2-3
d_call: TRBD2
cdr3_aa: CAISESLAGGTDTQYF
cdr3_nt: TGTGCCATCAGTGAGTCCCTTGCGGGAGGCACAGATACGCAGTATTTT

clone_size: NA
v_call: TRBV7-9
j_call: TRBJ2-7
d_call: NA
cdr3_aa: CASSVRDSHEQYF
cdr3_nt: TGTGCCAGCAGCGTACGGGACTCCCACGAGCAGTACTTC

clone_size: NA
v_call: TRBV19
j_call: TRBJ2-7
d_call: TRBD1
cdr3_aa: CASSFRGPNEQYF
cdr3_nt: TGTGCCAGTAGCTTCAGGGGGCCCAACGAGCAGTACTTC

clone_size: few
v_call: TRBV7-8
j_call: TRBJ2-1
d_call: NA
cdr3_aa: CASSLGQGGAEQFF
cdr3_nt: TGTGCCAGCAGCTTAGGGCAGGGAGGCGCTGAGCAGTTCTTC

clone_size: NA
v_call: TRBV15
j_call: TRBJ2-7
d_call: TRBD1
cdr3_aa: CATSGWTGEINEQYF
cdr3_nt: TGTGCCACCAGCGGATGGACAGGGGAGATCAACGAGCAGTACTTC

clone_size: NA
v_call: TRBV18
j_call: TRBJ2-3
d_call: NA
cdr3_aa: CASSPRRADTQYF
cdr3_nt: TGTGCCAGCTCACCTCGCCGGGCAGATACGCAGTATTTT

clone_size: NA
v_call: TRBV5-6
j_call: TRBJ2-3
d_call: TRBD2
cdr3_aa: CASSAPGGSGTQYF
cdr3_nt: TGTGCCAGCAGCGCCCCGGGGGGTTCGGGTACGCAGTATTTT